This entry features one TCR beta chain sequence. V shed 2 bases, J shed 6 bases, and the junction held 2 bases outside the gene matches. CDR1 is MNHNY and CDR2 is SVGAGI in the germline V gene (reference sequence). The CDR3 runs to 15 residues. The data were taken from a study of blood T cell repertoires in COVID-19. On the study more broadly: T cells, B-cell-depleted T cells, or PBMCs provided the cDNA or gDNA that served as material.

In the original analysis: Cell counts per sample came from amplifying reference gene primers. Here immunoSEQ multiplex PCR was the method, and the copy in TCRdb shows in-frame clones only, minus some. V and J calls and clone size come straight from that table; D and trimming were deduced from the DNA. This table holds some 200,000 clones, roughly four fifths found once. The specimen was peripheral blood. The TCR comes from a woman aged 40 to 50 with acute or convalescent COVID-19. This chain joins TRBV6-6 and TRBJ2-3; 13 bases are a match to TRBD2. For the CDR3, the DNA is TGTGCCAGCAGTTACGGACTAGCGGGGGAGGATACGCAGTATTTT. Its protein is CASSYGLAGEDTQYF.